Reported below is one TCR beta chain. The sample belongs to a study of Graves' ophthalmopathy and Graves' hyperthyroidism. The diagnostic workup employed clinical symptoms, serum thyroxine, TRAb, thyroid ultrasound and orbital computed tomography. Amplified TCR beta CDR3 regions were obtained using RNA transcripts as template. HTBI primers primed a first-round RT-PCR, and a second-round multiplex PCR followed. TCRdb processed the multiplex PCR reads anew with MiXCR; each CDR3 protein has one entry. The repertoire consists of fewer than 650,000 distinct CDR3 sequences, with 22% occurring once and the leading ten covering around 7%. The ends were cut back, 2 bases at V and 4 bases at J, with 15 bases in the middle. The CDR3 is 15 residues long. Germline CDR1 is SGDLS and CDR2 is YYNGEE.

This receptor was taken from a woman aged 18-29 years with stable Graves' hyperthyroidism. Some clones in this sample may be carry-over from other donors' samples. J is TRBJ1-2 and V is TRBV9; D is perhaps TRBD1 (5 bases). The sequenced sample was peripheral blood. The CDR3 reads CASSVDPGEIYGYTF. The CDR3 nucleotides are TGTGCCAGCAGCGTCGACCCGGGGGAGATCTATGGCTACACCTTC.